This T cell receptor (beta chain) is from a study of cytomegalovirus exposure and HLA in healthy donors (dated by TCRdb to the late 2010s). Regarding the research as a whole: In an earlier analysis of 587 of the donors, about 270 Gb of sequence data and 117 million unique TCR beta sequences from 150 million to 200 million T cells were reported. An early release covering some 640 HLA-typed donors comprised about 300 gigabases of sequencing data and roughly 86 million unique TCR sequences. Of the 300 to 500 genotyped donors, 80% to 90% were placed in the genetic ancestry cluster associated with self-reported Caucasian donors. The aim of the study was to test whether cataloging public T cell receptors could identify signatures of past pathogen exposure. The study profiled the T cell repertoires of approximately 700 subjects by immunosequencing and related them to cytomegalovirus serostatus. Along with the 666-subject first cohort, a separate validation cohort of over a hundred different subjects was used. To predict cytomegalovirus infection status, the study brought together high-throughput TCR immunosequencing, statistical association of individual TCRs with disease status, and machine learning. In a later analysis, previously published TCR beta repertoires from about 670 donors were re-analyzed and high-resolution HLA genotyping was added so that TCR occurrence patterns could be studied. Rather than drawing on any new phenotypic data, the later analysis identified candidate immune exposures from TCR beta sequences and the way those sequences occurred across donors. To decide whether each TCR beta V gene segment behaved as functional or pseudogenic, an earlier analysis of approximately 620 of the donors relied on high-throughput TCR beta sequencing. Donor age, sex, ethnicity and CMV serostatus were compiled together with the repertoire data. In a later genetic analysis, genome-wide SNP genotypes for 398 of the 666 donors were used, and that subset was treated as a discovery cohort. Every discovery cohort repertoire had been produced on one sequencing platform. Class I and class II HLA loci were covered by the typing at four-digit resolution. Typing coverage varied by locus: about 620-640 donors for A, B, C, DRB1 and DQB1; around 560 for DQA1; around 610 for DPA1; 450 to 480 for DPB1. Four or five DR-DQ haplotypes were handled as single units for association and clustering, since linkage in the cohort was strong. Among about 370 genotyped donors of the cohort, an average of roughly 230,000 unique TCR beta nucleotide sequences was sequenced per donor, of which about 18% were non-productive.

The cohort comprised around 700 healthy bone marrow donors. All cohort members were sampled while nominally healthy, although unrecorded immune exposures were likely present. The donor was CMV seropositive and belonged to the group of about 290 seropositive cohort members. Each donor provided a peripheral blood sample, and peripheral blood mononuclear cells were used for TCR beta sequencing. The Qiagen DNeasy Blood Extraction Kit was used to extract genomic DNA from the blood cell samples. Per the germline V gene, MNHEY is the CDR1 and SVGAGI is the CDR2. V is cut by 6 bases and J by 4 bases, and the space between the germline ends is 16 bases. Spanning cysteine to phenylalanine, the CDR3 consists of 15 amino acids. Only CDR3 DNA is held: 45 bases, read in frame from base 1. The method was the immunoSEQ multiplex PCR assay. A mixture of 60 forward primers for TCR Vbeta segments and 13 reverse primers for TCR Jbeta segments was used in the multiplex PCR. A multiplex PCR assay on genomic DNA amplified the CDR3 region of rearranged TCR beta genes. On the Illumina HiSeq System, the amplified TCR beta libraries were sequenced as 87-base-pair reads. The paper's data handling went like this. In a later analysis, roughly 80 million unique TCR beta chains were counted across the 650 to 750 repertoires, and roughly 10 million of these chains were shared by at least two donors. A nearest-neighbor algorithm error-corrected the raw reads and collapsed the reads into unique sequences, merging closely related sequences to remove PCR and sequencing errors. Alignment of CDR3 sequences to IMGT reference sequences was used to assign V, D and J gene segments. For a sequence to be retained, at least a six-nucleotide match to both a V gene segment and a J gene segment was required. Rearrangements were called productive when the CDR3 lacked stop codons and stayed in frame with V and J; all others were non-productive. CDR3 was defined by IMGT convention, running from the second conserved V-encoded cysteine to the conserved J-encoded phenylalanine. The earlier analysis of some 550 of the donors excluded any sequence lacking an unambiguous match to a single V gene segment. An earlier analysis of almost 600 of the donors classified V segments as functional when productive rearrangements were above 56.7% and as segregating when the standard deviation between donors was above 5%. A statistical classification framework was built to diagnose cytomegalovirus status from the catalog of TCR beta chain sequences. A later analysis assigned V and J genes by comparing TCR nucleotide sequences with IMGT/GENE-DB human TR gene sequences. A later analysis assigned CDR3 sequences and most-parsimonious VDJ recombination scenarios with the TCRdist pipeline. A later analysis defined each TCR beta chain by its CDR3 amino acid sequence plus V-gene family, and excluded reads lacking a unique V-gene family. To address suspected cross-contamination and a sequencing artifact, a later analysis removed a few hundred highly shared, low-generation-probability nucleotide sequences. For each public chain, a later analysis derived a clonal expansion index from normalized ranks of inferred template counts within each repertoire. In a later analysis, generation probabilities were computed using a VDJ recombination model fitted to out-of-frame rearrangements, and the results were checked against IGoR. A later analysis scored TCR-TCR, TCR-HLA and TCR-CMV co-occurrence with hypergeometric tests, applying a repertoire-size bias correction to TCR pairs. A later analysis estimated false discovery rates by permuting HLA or CMV assignments 20 times. In a later analysis, co-occurring TCRs were grouped using DBSCAN, and TCRdist sequence similarity was added for clustering within HLA-allele-positive subsets. Co-occurrence clustering excluded repertoires with fewer than 30,000 or more than 120,000 public chains, plus five with anomalous nucleotide sharing. TCRdb took over this immuneACCESS table, retaining in-frame rearrangements with V and J assigned. Such tables are incomplete; in checked studies, under half of the missing clones stem from an unresolved V gene, and the remainder is unexplained. The V and J calls and clone size were taken over from that table, and D and trimming were inferred from the DNA. Here the sample has approximately 90,000 clones; 85% occur a single time. Of the sample, around 7% falls within the top ten clones.

Results and caveats for the whole study, not just this receptor: Immune exposure information for the cohort was limited to CMV serostatus. A later analysis found that HLA-associated TCR beta chains were more clonally expanded and had lower generation probabilities than equally common non-associated chains. In a later analysis, TCR association rates were found to vary across HLA loci, with the most associated TCRs seen for DRB1 alleles and the fewest for HLA-C alleles. The authors suggested that the approach could potentially be generalized to other disease states and immunological phenotypes. In this cohort, only TCR beta chains were sequenced, and detectable features were limited by the absence of alpha or paired-chain data. Some IMGT-functional V segments, including TRBV6-2 and TRBV6-3, could not be distinguished by the 87-base-pair reads and were therefore excluded. A total of 150 to 200 TCR beta chains were listed by the study as associated with cytomegalovirus. Specific HLA alleles were associated with around 18,000 TCR beta sequences at a false discovery rate of 0.05 in a later analysis. Compared with the 666-donor mean, donors in an Asian-associated ancestry cluster had fewer N-insertions in productive TCRs, according to a later genetic analysis. A few of the identified cytomegalovirus-associated TCR beta chains were confirmed in vitro to be specific for cytomegalovirus antigens. V-gene and J-gene trimming of TCR beta chains was associated with a missense DCLRE1C variant in a later genetic analysis, and the association was replicated in an independent cohort. When HLA alleles, especially DR and DQ, strongly co-occurred, TCR associations were difficult to assign to individual alleles. Presence/absence analyses assumed roughly uniform sequencing depth across donors, an assumption that may not hold. Because HLA typing was missing for some donors at each locus, association tests included only the typed subset. Cytomegalovirus status was reported to be diagnosed by the classifier with high specificity and sensitivity in both the original and validation cohorts. A cluster of highly shared sequence variants was judged likely to be a technical artifact of the sequencing pipeline. Because counts were too low, roughly 17 rarely observed V segments, including chromosome 9 orphons, were left out of the earlier analysis of over 550 of the donors. In a later analysis, most CMV-associated TCR beta chains were found to appear HLA-restricted, with HLA associations seemingly driven largely by CMV exposure. Linkage disequilibrium might explain the correlated functional status among segregating V segments, but an unknown experimental factor could not be excluded. Several of the top co-occurrence clusters appeared to be linked to parvovirus B19, influenza, CMV and Epstein-Barr virus, according to a later analysis. An earlier analysis of approximately 600 of the donors showed that most TCR beta V segments appeared in productive rearrangements either about 87% or about 30% of the time, which broadly matched IMGT annotations. Across donors, most TCR sequences were observed very rarely, whereas some public TCRs were present in many individuals. A further reported finding was that TCR beta sequences accurately predicted the HLA-A and HLA-B alleles for most subjects in the first cohort.

About this clone: Its antigen is not yet known. No per-base quality is available; no much larger clone lies one base away.

This TCR was recovered from a man aged 35-49 years in good health and CMV-seropositive. Sequenced: PBMCs. The chain is made from TRBV6-5 and TRBJ2-4; TRBD2 could be the D gene, as 5 bases match. The bases read TGTGCCAGCAGGGTATTACGGACGGGAAAAAACATTCAGTACTTC. It specifies CASRVLRTGKNIQYF.